This is a list of T cell receptor beta chains from one sample in a study of response to subunit inactivated influenza vaccine. TCRdb re-called the RT-PCR reads through MiXCR, storing one row per CDR3 protein. Of about 500,000 distinct CDR3 sequences listed, approximately 15% are singletons. Sequencing used CD4+ T cells sorted from PBMCs, obtained about 23 months after vaccination. Every receptor here comes from a man in his fifties or sixties who received an inactivated influenza vaccine. Each CDR3 is given with its conserved first and last residue. Fields, in order: J gene, D gene, V gene, clone size, CDR3 DNA, CDR3 protein. The D gene is left open where the match is weak. Some rows mark clone size as missing; the rest say once, few, many or name a class of expanded clone.

>TRBJ2-2|.|TRBV20-1|.
TGCAGTGCTAGTCCGGTGAACACCGGGGAGCTGTTTTTT
CSASPVNTGELFF
>TRBJ2-7|.|TRBV4-1|.
TGCGCCAGCAGCCAAGAGAGGAGGGGGGGCTTATGGGAGCAGTACTTC
CASSQERRGGLWEQYF
>TRBJ1-1|TRBD1|TRBV29-1|few
TGCAGCGTTTCGACAGGGTTGTTATCTGAAGCTTTCTTT
CSVSTGLLSEAFF
>TRBJ1-4|.|TRBV28|many
TGTGCCAGTCATAGGGATGAAAAACTGTTTTTT
CASHRDEKLFF
>TRBJ2-5|TRBD2|TRBV29-1|few
TGCAGCGTTGAACCCCTTGGGGGGGAGGTGCGGTCAGCACAAGAGACCCAGTACTTC
CSVEPLGGEVRSAQETQYF
>TRBJ2-7|.|TRBV20-1|few
TGCAGTGCTAGAAACACGGGGTCCTACGAGCAGTACTTC
CSARNTGSYEQYF
>TRBJ2-2|.|TRBV5-4|few
TGTGCCAGCAGCTTGGAAGAGAACACCGGGGAGCTGTTTTTT
CASSLEENTGELFF
>TRBJ2-1|TRBD2|TRBV14|.
TGTGCCAGCAGCCAGTTCCGGGGGGTCTCCTACAATGAGCAGTTCTTC
CASSQFRGVSYNEQFF
>TRBJ1-2|.|TRBV11-2|many
TGTGCCAGCAGCTTAGGCCCGGCCCCCAACTATGGCTACACCTTC
CASSLGPAPNYGYTF
>TRBJ2-2|.|TRBV27|few
TGTGCCAGCAGCCACAACAGGGCTCTCGTGACCGGGGAGCTGTTTTTT
CASSHNRALVTGELFF
>TRBJ2-7|TRBD2|TRBV7-8|.
TGTGCCAGTAAAGAGCGGGGGGCCCACGAGCAGTACTTC
CASKERGAHEQYF
>TRBJ2-7|TRBD2|TRBV29-1|few
TGCAGCGTTGAAGGGACTAGCGGAGGCTACGAGCAGTACTTC
CSVEGTSGGYEQYF
>TRBJ2-5|TRBD1|TRBV6-2/TRBV6-3|.
TGTGCCAGCAGTTACCAGGGGGCCCAGTACTTC
CASSYQGAQYF
>TRBJ2-7|TRBD1|TRBV11-1|.
TGTGCCAGCAAAACTGGGGGGTCAGGGGGCAGCGGCTCCTACGAGCAGTACTTC
CASKTGGSGGSGSYEQYF
>TRBJ1-2|.|TRBV6-6|many
TGTGCCAGCAGTGCAGGGTCGGGCTATGGCTACACCTTC
CASSAGSGYGYTF
>TRBJ2-5|TRBD1|TRBV28|few
TGTGCCAGCAGCCTACCGACAGGGGGCCAAGAGACCCAGTACTTC
CASSLPTGGQETQYF
>TRBJ2-3|.|TRBV5-6|.
TGTGCCAGCAGCTTGGGTGTTAGAGGAGATACGCAGTATTTT
CASSLGVRGDTQYF
>TRBJ2-3|TRBD2|TRBV20-1|.
TGCTGTGCTAGGGAGACTAGCGGGAGGGCCCAGGATACGCAGTATTTT
CCARETSGRAQDTQYF
>TRBJ1-5|.|TRBV7-9|many
TGTGCCAGCAGCTTAGGGGGGGTTCAACCCCAGCATTTT
CASSLGGVQPQHF
>TRBJ2-5|.|TRBV9|.
TGTGCCAGCAGCGTAGGGGATGGGCAGACCCAGTACTTC
CASSVGDGQTQYF
>TRBJ2-1|.|TRBV7-9|few
TGTGCCAGCAGCTTGGTTCTCGTGGACGACAATGAGCAGTTCTTC
CASSLVLVDDNEQFF
>TRBJ2-7|TRBD2|TRBV20-1|.
TGCAGTGCTCGCCTCGGTGCGGGAGCTCCCCACGAGCAGTACTTC
CSARLGAGAPHEQYF
>TRBJ2-7|TRBD2|TRBV3-1|.
TGTGCCAGCAGCCTCCCGGGGACTAGCGAGCAGTACTTC
CASSLPGTSEQYF
>TRBJ1-3|.|TRBV15|.
TGTGCCACCAGCAAAGGTAGCTCTGGAAACACCATATATTTT
CATSKGSSGNTIYF
>TRBJ2-1|TRBD1|TRBV6-5|few
TGTGCCAGCAGGTCTCGGACCCGACAGGGAGAGCAGTTCTTC
CASRSRTRQGEQFF
>TRBJ2-2|TRBD1|TRBV28|.
TGTGCCAGCAGTTTAACAGGGGGCGCCTCCGGGGAGCTGTTTTTT
CASSLTGGASGELFF
>TRBJ2-3|.|TRBV6-2/TRBV6-3|many
TGTGCCAGCAGTTACATCACAGGGACCGATACGCAGTATTTT
CASSYITGTDTQYF
>TRBJ1-1|.|TRBV20-1|.
TGCAGTGCTTCCAATTTTAGGCTGCGCACTGAAGCTTTCTTT
CSASNFRLRTEAFF
>TRBJ2-3|.|TRBV9|few
TGTGCCAGCAGCGACGCCTGGGATACGCAGTATTTT
CASSDAWDTQYF
>TRBJ2-5|.|TRBV20-1|.
TGCAGTGCTAGAGTTAGTGGGGAGACCCAGTACTTC
CSARVSGETQYF
>TRBJ1-2|.|TRBV28|.
TGTGCCAGCGGATTACAGGGAGGGTTCCTTCTAGAAGGGTTCTATGGCTACACCTTC
CASGLQGGFLLEGFYGYTF
>TRBJ2-3|TRBD2|TRBV7-2|few
TGTGCCAGCAGCTTATTAACGGGGGGGTTAGGCACAGATACGCAGTATTTT
CASSLLTGGLGTDTQYF
>TRBJ2-2|TRBD2|TRBV5-1|few
TGCGCCAGCAGCATGGCGGGAGATACCGGGGAGCTGTTTTTT
CASSMAGDTGELFF
>TRBJ2-5|TRBD2|TRBV14|many
TGTGCCAGCAGCAGGGGAAAAGGACTAGCTGTGGAGACCCAGTACTTC
CASSRGKGLAVETQYF
>TRBJ1-1|.|TRBV7-2|few
TGTGCCAGCAGCTTAGTTTTTAAGGGAGGCGCTGAAGCTTTCTTT
CASSLVFKGGAEAFF
>TRBJ2-1|TRBD1|TRBV5-5|many
TGTGCCAGCAGCGGGACAGGGGTCGGGGTGCAGTTCTTC
CASSGTGVGVQFF
>TRBJ2-5|.|TRBV15|.
TGTGCCACCAGCAGAGATTTACTAGAGGGGAGGGAGACCCAGTACTTC
CATSRDLLEGRETQYF
>TRBJ2-5|.|TRBV29-1|.
TGCAGCGTTACGGTTTCCCCAGAGACCCAGTACTTC
CSVTVSPETQYF
>TRBJ1-2|TRBD1|TRBV29-1|once
TGCAGCGTTGGGGACAGACTAGACTATGGCTACACCTTC
CSVGDRLDYGYTF
>TRBJ2-7|TRBD2|TRBV29-1|few
TGCAGCGTCACCACTAGCGGCTACGAGCAGTACTTC
CSVTTSGYEQYF
>TRBJ2-7|.|TRBV20-1|.
TGCGGTGCTAACCGGGACTTCGGCGGCGAGCAGTACTTC
CGANRDFGGEQYF
>TRBJ2-7|.|TRBV5-1|few
TGCGCCAGCAGCTTGGATCCCGTCTACGAGCAGTACTTC
CASSLDPVYEQYF
>TRBJ2-2|.|TRBV12-3/TRBV12-4|.
TGTGCCAGCAGCTCCTCTCAGGGGCGGGACACCGGGGAGCTGTTTTTT
CASSSSQGRDTGELFF
>TRBJ2-2|.|TRBV6-5|.
TGTGCCAGCAGTTACTCTTCGGGGAAAGGGAACACCGGGGAGCTGTTTTTT
CASSYSSGKGNTGELFF
>TRBJ2-2|.|TRBV3-1|few
TGTGCCAGCAGCCAAGATCCGGCGGTCGGGGAGCTGTTTTTT
CASSQDPAVGELFF
>TRBJ2-1|TRBD2|TRBV19|few
TGTGCCAGTAGTATGGATTTTAGCGGGAGAGGAAATGAGCAGTTCTTC
CASSMDFSGRGNEQFF
>TRBJ1-1|TRBD1|TRBV6-1|many
TGCGCCAGCAGTGACAGGGGGCGAACTGAAGCTTTCTTT
CASSDRGRTEAFF
>TRBJ2-7|.|TRBV7-2|few
TGTGCCAGCAGCTTAGGCCTCCGTAGCTCCTACGAGCAGTACTTC
CASSLGLRSSYEQYF